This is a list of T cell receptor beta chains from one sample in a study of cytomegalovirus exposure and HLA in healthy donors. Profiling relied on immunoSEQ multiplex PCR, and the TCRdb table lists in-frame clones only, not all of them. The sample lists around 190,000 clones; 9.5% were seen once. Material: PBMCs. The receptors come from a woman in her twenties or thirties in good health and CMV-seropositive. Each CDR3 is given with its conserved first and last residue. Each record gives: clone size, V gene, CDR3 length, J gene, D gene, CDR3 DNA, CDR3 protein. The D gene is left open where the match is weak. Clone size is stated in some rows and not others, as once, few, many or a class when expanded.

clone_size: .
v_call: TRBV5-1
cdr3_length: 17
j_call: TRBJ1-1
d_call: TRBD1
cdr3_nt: TGCGCCAGCAGGGAGAGACAGACAGGGGCGCTGAACACTGAAGCTTTCTTT
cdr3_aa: CASRERQTGALNTEAFF

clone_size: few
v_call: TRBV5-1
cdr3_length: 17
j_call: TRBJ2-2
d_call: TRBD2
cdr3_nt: TGCGCCAGCCTACCGGGACTAGCGGGAGTTCGGACCGGGGAGCTGTTTTTT
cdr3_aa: CASLPGLAGVRTGELFF

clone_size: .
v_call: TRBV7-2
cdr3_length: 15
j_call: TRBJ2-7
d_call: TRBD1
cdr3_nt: TGTGCCAGCAGCTCTGAGACAGGGGGCTTCTACGAGCAGTACTTC
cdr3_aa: CASSSETGGFYEQYF

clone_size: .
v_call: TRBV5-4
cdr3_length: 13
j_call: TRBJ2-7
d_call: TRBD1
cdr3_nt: TGTGCCAGCAGGGGACAGGGGGCCAACGAGCAGTACTTC
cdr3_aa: CASRGQGANEQYF

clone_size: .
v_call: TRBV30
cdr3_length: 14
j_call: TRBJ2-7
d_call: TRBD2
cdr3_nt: TGTGCCTCCTTAGCGGGAGAGTTTCCGTACGAGCAGTACTTC
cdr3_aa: CASLAGEFPYEQYF

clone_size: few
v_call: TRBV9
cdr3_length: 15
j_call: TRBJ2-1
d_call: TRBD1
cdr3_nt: TGTGCCAGCAGCGTAGAAGGGGGCGGCTACAATGAGCAGTTCTTC
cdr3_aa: CASSVEGGGYNEQFF

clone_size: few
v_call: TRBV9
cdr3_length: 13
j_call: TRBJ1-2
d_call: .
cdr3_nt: TGTGCCAGCACCGTTGTGGAGGGAGGGGGCTACACCTTC
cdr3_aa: CASTVVEGGGYTF

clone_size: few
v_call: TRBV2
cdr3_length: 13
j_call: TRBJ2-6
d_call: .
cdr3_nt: TGTGCCAAACAGGTCTCTGGGGCCAACGTCCTGACTTTC
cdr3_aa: CAKQVSGANVLTF

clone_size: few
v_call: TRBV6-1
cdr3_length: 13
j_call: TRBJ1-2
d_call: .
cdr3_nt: TGTGCCAGCAGTGAGTTGAGAGGATATGGCTACACCTTC
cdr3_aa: CASSELRGYGYTF

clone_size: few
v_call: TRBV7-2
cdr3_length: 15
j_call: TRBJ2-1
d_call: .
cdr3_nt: TGTGCCAGCAGCTTAGCCGGGAGCTCCTACAATGAGCAGTTCTTC
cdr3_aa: CASSLAGSSYNEQFF

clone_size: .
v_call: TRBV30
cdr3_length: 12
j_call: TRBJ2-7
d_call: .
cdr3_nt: TGTGCCTGGAGTCCCCAGCGCTACGAGCAGTACTTC
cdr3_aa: CAWSPQRYEQYF

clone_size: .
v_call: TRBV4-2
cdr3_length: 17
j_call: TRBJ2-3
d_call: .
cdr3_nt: TGTGCCAGCAGCCAAGCAGGGGCTAGCCGGAGTCAAGATACGCAGTATTTT
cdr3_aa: CASSQAGASRSQDTQYF

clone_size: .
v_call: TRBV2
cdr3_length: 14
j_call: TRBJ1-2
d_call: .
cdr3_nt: TGTGCCAGCAGTGCAATGGGGGGGCGGGGTGGCTACACCTTC
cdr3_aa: CASSAMGGRGGYTF

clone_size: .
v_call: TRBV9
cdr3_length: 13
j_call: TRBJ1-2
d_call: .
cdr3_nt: TGTGCCAGCAGCCCAGACAGTGCCTATGGCTACACCTTC
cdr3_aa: CASSPDSAYGYTF

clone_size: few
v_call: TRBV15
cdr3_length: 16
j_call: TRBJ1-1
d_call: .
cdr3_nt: TGTGCCACCAGCACTATCATAAGGGGAGGGAACACTGAAGCTTTCTTT
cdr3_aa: CATSTIIRGGNTEAFF

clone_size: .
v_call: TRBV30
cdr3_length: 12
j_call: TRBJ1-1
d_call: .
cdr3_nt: TGTGCCTGGGCCTACGTGAACACTGAAGCTTTCTTT
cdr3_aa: CAWAYVNTEAFF

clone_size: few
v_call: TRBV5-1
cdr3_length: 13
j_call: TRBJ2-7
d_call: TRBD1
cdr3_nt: TGCGCCAGCAGCCGTGGGACAGGTTACGAGCAGTACTTC
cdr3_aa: CASSRGTGYEQYF

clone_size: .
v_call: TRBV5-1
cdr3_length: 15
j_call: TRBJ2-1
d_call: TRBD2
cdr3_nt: TGCGCCAGCAGCTTGTATCTAGCGGGAGACAATGAGCAGTTCTTC
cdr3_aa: CASSLYLAGDNEQFF

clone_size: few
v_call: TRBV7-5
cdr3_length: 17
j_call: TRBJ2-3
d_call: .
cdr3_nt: TGTGCCAGAAGCTTAGCCGGAGCTAGCGGAAACACAGATACGCAGTATTTT
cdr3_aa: CARSLAGASGNTDTQYF

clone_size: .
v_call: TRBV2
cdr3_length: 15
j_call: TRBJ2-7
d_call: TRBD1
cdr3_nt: TGTGCCAGCAGAAGGGGACAGGGGCGTTTGGGTGAGCAGTACTTC
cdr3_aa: CASRRGQGRLGEQYF

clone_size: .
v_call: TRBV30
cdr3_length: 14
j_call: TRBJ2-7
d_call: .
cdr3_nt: TGCGGGTCTCTAACAGGGTATCCCTCCTACGAGCAGTACTTC
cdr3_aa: CGSLTGYPSYEQYF

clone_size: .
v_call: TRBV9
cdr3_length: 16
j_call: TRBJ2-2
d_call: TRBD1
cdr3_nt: TGTGCCAGCAGCGAACGACAGGGGGCCAGAACCGGGGAGCTGTTTTTT
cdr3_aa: CASSERQGARTGELFF

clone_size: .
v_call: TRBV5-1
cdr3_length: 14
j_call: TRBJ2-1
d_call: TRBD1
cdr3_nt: TGCGCCACCAGGGGACAGGGGGCGAGTAATGAGCAGTTCTTC
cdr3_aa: CATRGQGASNEQFF

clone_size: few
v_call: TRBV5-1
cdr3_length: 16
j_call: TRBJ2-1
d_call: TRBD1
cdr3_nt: TGCGCCAGCAGCTTTACCGGGACAGGGTCCTACAATGAGCAGTTCTTC
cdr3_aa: CASSFTGTGSYNEQFF

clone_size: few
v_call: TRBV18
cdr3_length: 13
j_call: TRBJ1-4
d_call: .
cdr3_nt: TGTGCCAGCTCACCTACATCCAGGGTAAAACTGTTTTTT
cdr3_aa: CASSPTSRVKLFF

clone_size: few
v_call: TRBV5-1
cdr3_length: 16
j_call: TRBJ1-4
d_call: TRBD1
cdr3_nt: TGCGCCAGCAGCTTGGGACAGGGAGAGATTAATGAAAAACTGTTTTTT
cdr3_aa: CASSLGQGEINEKLFF

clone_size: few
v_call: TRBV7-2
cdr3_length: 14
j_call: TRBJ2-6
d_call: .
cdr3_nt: TGTGCCAGGGGCGGGGACTCTGGGGCCAACGTCCTGACTTTC
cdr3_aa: CARGGDSGANVLTF

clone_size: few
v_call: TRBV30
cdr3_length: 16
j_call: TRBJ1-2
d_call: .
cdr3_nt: TGTGCCTGGAAATTCCCGGGATGGCTGATTAACTATGGCTACACCTTC
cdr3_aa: CAWKFPGWLINYGYTF

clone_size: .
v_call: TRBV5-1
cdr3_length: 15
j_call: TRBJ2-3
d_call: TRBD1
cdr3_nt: TGCGCCAGCAGCCTCGGGACAGAAGGCACAGATACGCAGTATTTT
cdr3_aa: CASSLGTEGTDTQYF

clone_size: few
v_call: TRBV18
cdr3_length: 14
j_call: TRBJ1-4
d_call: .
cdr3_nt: TGTGCCAGCTCACCAGGGTGGCGGAATGAAAAACTGTTTTTT
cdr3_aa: CASSPGWRNEKLFF

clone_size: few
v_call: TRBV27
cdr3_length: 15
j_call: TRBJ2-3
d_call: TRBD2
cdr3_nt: TGTGCCAGCAGCCGACTAGCGGGAGTTAAAGATATGCAGTATTTT
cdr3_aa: CASSRLAGVKDMQYF

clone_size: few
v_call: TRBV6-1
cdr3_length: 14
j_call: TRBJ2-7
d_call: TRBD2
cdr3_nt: TGTGCCAGCGCTCCGGGACTAGGATCCTACGAGCAGTACTTC
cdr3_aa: CASAPGLGSYEQYF

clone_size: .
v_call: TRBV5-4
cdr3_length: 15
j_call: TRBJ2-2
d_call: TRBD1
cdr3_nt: TGTGCCAGCAGCGCCGTGACAGGGGACACCGGGGAGCTGTTTTTT
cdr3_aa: CASSAVTGDTGELFF

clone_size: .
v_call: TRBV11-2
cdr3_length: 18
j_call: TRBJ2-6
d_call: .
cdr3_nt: TGTGCCAGCAGCTTAGACAGGGGAGTGGACTCTGGGGCCAACGTCCTGACTTTC
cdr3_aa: CASSLDRGVDSGANVLTF

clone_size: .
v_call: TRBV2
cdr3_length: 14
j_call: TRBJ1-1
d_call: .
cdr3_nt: TGTGCCAGCAGCAGGGTAAAGGGGGACACTGAAGCTTTCTTT
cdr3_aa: CASSRVKGDTEAFF

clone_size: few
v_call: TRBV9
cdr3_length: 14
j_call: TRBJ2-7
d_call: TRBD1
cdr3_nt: TGTGCCAGCAGCGTAGGGCAGGGGGCCTACGAGCAGTACTTC
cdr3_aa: CASSVGQGAYEQYF

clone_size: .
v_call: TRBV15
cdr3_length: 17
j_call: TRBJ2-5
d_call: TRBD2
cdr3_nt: TGTGCCACCAGCAGAGCCCCGGGACTAGCGGGAGTGGAGACCCAGTACTTC
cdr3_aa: CATSRAPGLAGVETQYF

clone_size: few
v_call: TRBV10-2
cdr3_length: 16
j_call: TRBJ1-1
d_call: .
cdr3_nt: TGCGCCAGCAGTGAGGGCACAGGGTATATGAACACTGAAGCTTTCTTT
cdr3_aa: CASSEGTGYMNTEAFF

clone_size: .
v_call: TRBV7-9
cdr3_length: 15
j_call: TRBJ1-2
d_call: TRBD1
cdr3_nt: TGTGCCAGCAGCTTTTACGGACAGGGAAACTATGGCTACACCTTC
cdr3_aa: CASSFYGQGNYGYTF

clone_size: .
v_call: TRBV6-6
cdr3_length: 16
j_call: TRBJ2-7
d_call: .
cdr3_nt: TGTGCCAGCAGTTCGGCCGGGACATCTATCTCCTACGAGCAGTACTTC
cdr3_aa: CASSSAGTSISYEQYF

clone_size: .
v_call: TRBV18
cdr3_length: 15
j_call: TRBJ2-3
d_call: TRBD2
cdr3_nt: TGTGCCAGCTCACCACCGGGACTAGCCTCAGATACGCAGTATTTT
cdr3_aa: CASSPPGLASDTQYF

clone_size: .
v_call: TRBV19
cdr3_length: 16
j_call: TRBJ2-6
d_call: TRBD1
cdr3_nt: TGTGCCAGTTCCCCACAGGGGAAGGCTGGGGCCAACGTCCTGACTTTC
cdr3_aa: CASSPQGKAGANVLTF

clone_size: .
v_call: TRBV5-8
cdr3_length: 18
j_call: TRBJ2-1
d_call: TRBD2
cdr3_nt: TGTGCCAGCAGCTTGGCCCGGATAGCGGGTTCGTCCTACAATGAGCAGTTCTTC
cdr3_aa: CASSLARIAGSSYNEQFF

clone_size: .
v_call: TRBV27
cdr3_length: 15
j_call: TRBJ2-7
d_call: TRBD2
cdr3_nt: TGTGCCAGCAGTTTATCGGGACTACGGAACTACGAGCAGTACTTC
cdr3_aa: CASSLSGLRNYEQYF

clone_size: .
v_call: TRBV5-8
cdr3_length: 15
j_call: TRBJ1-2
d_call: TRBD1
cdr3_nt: TGTGCCAGCAGCTTCCGGGACAGGGAGAACTATGGCTACACCTTC
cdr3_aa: CASSFRDRENYGYTF

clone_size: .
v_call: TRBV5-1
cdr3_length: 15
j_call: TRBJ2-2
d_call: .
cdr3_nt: TGCGCCAGCAGCTTCCAGGGGGGGAACACCGGGGAGCTGTTTTTT
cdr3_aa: CASSFQGGNTGELFF

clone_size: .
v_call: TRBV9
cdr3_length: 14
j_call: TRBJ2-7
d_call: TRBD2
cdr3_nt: TGTGCCAGCAGCGTAGGGACTAGCCGCTACGAGCAGTACTTC
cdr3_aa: CASSVGTSRYEQYF

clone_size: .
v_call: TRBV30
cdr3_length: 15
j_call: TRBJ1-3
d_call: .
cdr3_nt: TGTGCCTGGTCCCCGGACTCACCCCCTGGAAACACCATATATTTT
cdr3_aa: CAWSPDSPPGNTIYF

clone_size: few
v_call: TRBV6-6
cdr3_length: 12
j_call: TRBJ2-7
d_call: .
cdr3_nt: TGTGCCAGCAGTCTTTCTCTTTACGAGCAGTACTTC
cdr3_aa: CASSLSLYEQYF